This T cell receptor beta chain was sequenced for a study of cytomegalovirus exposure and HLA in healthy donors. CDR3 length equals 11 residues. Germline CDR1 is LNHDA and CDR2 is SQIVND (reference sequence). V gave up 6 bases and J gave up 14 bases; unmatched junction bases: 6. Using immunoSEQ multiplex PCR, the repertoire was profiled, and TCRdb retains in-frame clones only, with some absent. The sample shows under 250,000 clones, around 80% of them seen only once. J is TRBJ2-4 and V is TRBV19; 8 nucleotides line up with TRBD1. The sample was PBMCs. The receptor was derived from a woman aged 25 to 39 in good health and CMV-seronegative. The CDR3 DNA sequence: TGTGCCAGTAGACCCCGACAGGGGAAGTACTTC. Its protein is CASRPRQGKYF.